Each of the 23 T cell receptor beta chains below was sequenced from the same sample in a study of regulatory T cells in long-lasting Graves disease. Libraries of TCR beta came from iRepertoire HTBI primers plus Arm-PCR of CDR3 regions. Using its own MiXCR run on the multiplex PCR reads, TCRdb lists one record per CDR3 protein. In the table there are under 500,000 distinct CDR3 sequences, around 17% of which are singletons. Time point denoted: newly diagnosed GD, antithyroid drugs for less than 3 months. From PBMCs, RNA was extracted and then used to make the TCR library. This sample also appeared in a second study, on T cells in Graves' hyperthyroidism and ophthalmopathy.

The sequencing used peripheral blood mononuclear cells (PBMCs), collected at new diagnosis, from a patient treated with antithyroid drugs. These receptors all come from a young woman with Graves disease.

The sample holds many counts of this clonotype. The rearrangement uses TRBV20-1 and TRBJ2-3, with TRBD2 matching over 8 bases. The germline CDR1 and CDR2 sequences are DFQATT and SNEGSKA (reference sequence). Trimming cost V 0 bases and J 3 bases; bases outside gene matches: 14. The CDR3 sequence is 18 residues long. The CDR3 spells CSAREPWGTSGNTDTQYF. CDR3 coding DNA: TGCAGTGCTAGAGAGCCTTGGGGTACTAGCGGTAATACAGATACGCAGTATTTT.

This clonotype was seen ten or more times. The rearrangement uses TRBV28 and TRBJ2-5, with D maybe TRBD2 (5 bases). The ends were cut back, 6 bases at V and 5 bases at J, with 16 bases in the middle. The CDR3 sequence is 14 residues long. Per the germline V gene, CDR1 is MDHEN and CDR2 is SYDVKM. CDR3 amino acids: CASRLPWTGETQYF. The CDR3 DNA is TGTGCCAGCAGGCTCCCCTGGACGGGGGAGACCCAGTACTTC.

As for this clonotype: Just one base apart from a much larger clone, this may be a read error. V gene TRBV7-2 combines with J gene TRBJ2-5; D remains ambiguous. In germline, CDR1 is SGHTA, CDR2 FQGNSA. The CDR3 loop spans 14 amino acids. V lost 5 bases and J 9 bases, leaving 19 bases between the germline ends. For the CDR3, the DNA is TGTGCCAGCAGCCACGTTTCGGCTCCCGAGGCCCAGTACTTC. Protein sequence: CASSHVSAPEAQYF.

This clonotype was detected many times. This chain connects TRBV27 to TRBJ2-3, with D tentatively TRBD2 (6 bases). CDR3 length equals 15 residues. Germline V CDR1 and CDR2: MNHEY, SMNVEV (reference sequence). With 3 bases removed from V and 1 base from J, the gap between germline ends came to 11 bases. The DNA of the CDR3 is TGTGCCAGCAGTTTGTCCCCTAGCGGCACAGATACGCAGTATTTT. Encoded protein: CASSLSPSGTDTQYF.

The chain has TRBV28 and TRBJ2-5; the D gene is possibly TRBD1 (6 bases). With 1 base removed from V and 5 bases from J, the gap between germline ends came to 14 bases. The length of the CDR3 is 15 residues. CDR1 is MDHEN and CDR2 is SYDVKM in the germline V gene. The CDR3 nucleotides read TGTGCCAGCAGTTTATCACAAGGACAGCGCGAGACCCAGTACTTC. Amino acids: CASSLSQGQRETQYF.

This clonotype has at least ten counts. The chain combines TRBV12-3 or TRBV12-4 with TRBJ2-1, with 11 bases identical to TRBD2. V lost 3 bases, J lost 5 bases, and 3 bases stayed unmatched. The CDR3 runs to 15 residues. DNA for the CDR3: TGTGCCAGCAGTTTTGGACTAGCGGGTAACAATGAGCAGTTCTTC. It translates to CASSFGLAGNNEQFF.

The chain uses TRBV5-1 and TRBJ1-5; D gene uncertain. The ends were cut back, 4 bases at V and 0 bases at J, with 17 bases in the middle. Per germline, CDR1 SGHRS and CDR2 YFSETQ. The CDR3 length is 17 residues. Here the CDR3 DNA reads TGCGCCAGCAGCCCCAATGCCGGAGCCTATAGCAATCAGCCCCAGCATTTT. It codes for CASSPNAGAYSNQPQHF.

This clonotype came up once. The V gene is TRBV28, the J gene TRBJ2-3; TRBD1 matches at 7 bases. The CDR3 runs 16 residues. Germline CDR1 reads MDHEN; CDR2 reads SYDVKM. With V trimmed by 4 bases and J by 1 base, 8 bases remained unmatched. The CDR3 region has the DNA TGTGCCAGCAGTTCAAACAGGGGAATGGGCACAGATACGCAGTATTTT. Amino acids: CASSSNRGMGTDTQYF.

V is TRBV27 and J is TRBJ1-5; perhaps TRBD1 as D (5 bases). Trimming left V 6 bases short and J 0 bases short, with 15 bases between. Germline loops: CDR1 MNHEY, CDR2 SMNVEV (reference sequence). The CDR3 covers 16 residues. DNA of the CDR3: TGTGCCAGCAGCAAAGGGACGGCTTATAGCAATCAGCCCCAGCATTTT. This codes for CASSKGTAYSNQPQHF.

This clonotype came up many times. The chain recombines TRBV18 with TRBJ2-1; 9 nucleotides agree with TRBD1. The germline gives CDR1 KGHSH, CDR2 LQKENI. The CDR3 extends over 15 amino acids. J gave up 12 bases and V 0 bases, and 9 bases lay outside the gene matches. As DNA, the CDR3 is TGTGCCAGCTCACCACCGAACGGACAGGGGAAAACGCAGTTCTTC. Amino acids: CASSPPNGQGKTQFF.

This clonotype was counted many times. The chain couples TRBV19 to TRBJ1-1; 8 bases match TRBD1. V gave up 5 bases and J gave up 0 bases; unmatched junction bases: 11. CDR3 length: 17 residues. Germline values: CDR1 LNHDA, CDR2 SQIVND (reference sequence). Written as DNA, the CDR3 is TGTGCCAGTAGTTCCATTGACAGGGGCTGGTTGAACACTGAAGCTTTCTTT. Translated: CASSSIDRGWLNTEAFF.

Many counts were recorded for this clonotype. The J gene is TRBJ1-1, the V gene TRBV3-1; no definite D call. There are 14 residues in the CDR3. Germline V CDR1 and CDR2: LGHDT, YNNKEL (reference sequence). V was cut by 1 base and J by 1 base, with 7 bases left in between. CDR3 DNA: TGTGCCAGCAGCCAAGCACGACGGAACACTGAAGCTTTCTTT. It translates to CASSQARRNTEAFF.

This clonotype showed up just a few times. The gene calls are TRBV9 and TRBJ2-2; D is undetermined. Germline V gene lookup returns CDR1 SGDLS and CDR2 YYNGEE. This CDR3 has 13 amino acids. Trimming shortened V by 3 bases and J by 5 bases, and 8 bases separated the two germline ends. The DNA of the CDR3 is TGTGCCAGCAGCGGCCCCTTAACCGGGGAGCTGTTTTTT. This codes for CASSGPLTGELFF.

This clonotype was counted at least ten times. V and J are TRBV20-1 and TRBJ2-1, with D perhaps assigned TRBD1 or TRBD2 (5 bases each). V lost 6 bases to trimming and J lost 10 bases, with 19 bases between them. The germline V gene encodes CDR1 DFQATT and CDR2 SNEGSKA (reference sequence). This CDR3 has 13 residues. CDR3 region: CSATLRDPGEQFF. In nucleotides, the CDR3 is TGCAGTGCAACTCTTCGGGACCCGGGGGAGCAGTTCTTC.

The V and J genes are TRBV27 and TRBJ2-5; 8 positions agree with TRBD2. The V gene's germline CDR1 is MNHEY and CDR2 SMNVEV (reference sequence). The CDR3 length is 15 residues. V lost 5 bases to trimming and J lost 1 base; unmatched junction nucleotides: 6. The CDR3 region is CASSLTSGPQETQYF. The CDR3 nucleotides read TGTGCCAGCAGTCTTACTAGCGGACCCCAAGAGACCCAGTACTTC.

The chain carries TRBV19 and TRBJ2-7; perhaps TRBD2 as D (5 bases). Germline V CDR1 and CDR2: LNHDA, SQIVND (reference sequence). The V gene lost 1 base and the J gene lost 3 bases, with 7 bases spanning the gap. The CDR3 runs 13 residues. The CDR3 DNA follows: TGTGCCAGTAGTATAGTGGGAGACTACGAGCAGTACTTC. Translating gives CASSIVGDYEQYF.

The gene calls are TRBV6-2 or TRBV6-3 and TRBJ2-7; D gene uncertain. V was shortened by 0 bases and J by 4 bases, with 13 bases between the two germline ends. The CDR3 has 15 amino acids. Germline V lookup: CDR1 MNHEY, CDR2 SVGEGT. In DNA form, the CDR3 reads TGTGCCAGCAGTTACTCTTCATGGTTACCGTACGAGCAGTACTTC. This translates into CASSYSSWLPYEQYF.

As concerns this clonotype: A single base separates this from a much larger clone, so it may be a read error. This chain joins TRBV7-9 and TRBJ2-1, with TRBD1 as a possible D gene (5 bases). The CDR3 is 17 residues long. The germline gives CDR1 SEHNR, CDR2 FQNEAQ (reference sequence). The DNA of the CDR3 is TGCGCCAGCAGCTCAAAGGTTCTGGCAGACAGAAACAATGAGCAGTTCTTC. Its protein is CASSSKVLADRNNEQFF. Complete variable domain (other parts from reference TRBV7-9 and TRBJ2-1): DTGVSQNPRHKITKRGQNVTFRCDPISEHNRLYWYRQTLGQGPEFLTYFQNEAQLEKSRLLSDRFSAERPKGSFSTLEIQRTEQGDSAMYLCASSSKVLADRNNEQFFGPGTRLTVL.

This clonotype was observed many times. This chain connects TRBV10-3 to TRBJ2-3, with 14 bases aligning to TRBD2. J gave up 1 base and V 6 bases, and 3 bases lay outside the gene matches. Germline CDR1 is ENHRY and CDR2 is SYGVKD. The CDR3 runs to 16 residues. CDR3 sequence: CAIRPGLAGGTDTQYF. CDR3 nucleotide sequence: TGTGCCATCAGGCCGGGACTAGCGGGGGGCACAGATACGCAGTATTTT.

The genes are TRBV25-1 and TRBJ2-1, with 11 bases matching TRBD2. Germline CDR1 MGHDK, CDR2 SYGVNS. The CDR3 extends over 16 amino acids. V trimming: 2 bases; J trimming: 5 bases; junction bases outside the gene matches: 5. DNA of the CDR3: TGTGCCAGCAGTGAACTTCCTAGCGGGAGGCACAATGAGCAGTTCTTC. This codes for CASSELPSGRHNEQFF.

This clonotype was observed a handful of times. The chain combines TRBV5-1 with TRBJ2-2; TRBD1 agrees at 10 bases. Losses at the gene ends were 3 bases for V and 7 bases for J; bases not matched to a gene: 9. The V gene's germline CDR1 is SGHRS and CDR2 YFSETQ. The CDR3 is made up of 16 amino acids. The CDR3, as DNA: TGCGCCAGCAGCTCGGACCCGACAGGGGGCAACGGGGAGCTGTTTTTT. As protein: CASSSDPTGGNGELFF.

This clonotype has more than one count but fewer than ten. The V and J genes are TRBV20-1 and TRBJ2-5; D not certain. V was trimmed by 0 bases and J by 0 bases, leaving 14 bases between them. The CDR3 is 16 residues long. Germline V gives CDR1 DFQATT, CDR2 SNEGSKA (reference sequence). Written as DNA, the CDR3 is TGCAGTGCTAGAGATGCCCGGAACTCCAACCAAGAGACCCAGTACTTC. This translates into CSARDARNSNQETQYF.

This clonotype has at least ten counts. The CDR3 loop is CSARDPSGTYNEQFF. The CDR3 coding sequence is TGCAGTGCTAGAGATCCTAGCGGGACCTACAATGAGCAGTTCTTC. The rearrangement joins TRBV20-1 to TRBJ2-1, with 9 bases lining up with TRBD2. Trimming cost V 0 bases and J 2 bases; bases outside gene matches: 2. The CDR3 extends over 15 amino acids. Germline V gives CDR1 DFQATT, CDR2 SNEGSKA (reference sequence).